This T cell receptor beta chain stems from a study of blood T cell repertoires in COVID-19. About the research overall: The United States, Italy and Spain were the sources of the acute and convalescent COVID-19 samples. The cDNA or gDNA used as material had been derived from T cells, B-cell-depleted T cells, or PBMCs.

Original analysis: It was from reference gene primer amplification that nucleated cell counts were estimated. Clones were read by immunoSEQ multiplex PCR, and TCRdb kept only the in-frame ones, dropping some. Clonal size and the V and J genes are those of that table, whereas D and trimming came from the DNA. The sample records 150,000 to 200,000 clones, roughly 80% being singletons. Sequencing was carried out using peripheral blood. The TCR comes from a man in his sixties with acute or convalescent COVID-19.

DNA of the CDR3: TGTGCCAGCAGTTTATGGCTAGCGGGGGGCCGCACAGATACGCAGTATTTT. This gives the protein CASSLWLAGGRTDTQYF. The chain carries TRBV27 and TRBJ2-3, with TRBD2 matching over 11 bases. V dropped 1 base and J dropped 1; count of bases not matched to a gene: 4. The CDR3 is 17 residues long. Germline V gives CDR1 MNHEY, CDR2 SMNVEV (reference sequence).